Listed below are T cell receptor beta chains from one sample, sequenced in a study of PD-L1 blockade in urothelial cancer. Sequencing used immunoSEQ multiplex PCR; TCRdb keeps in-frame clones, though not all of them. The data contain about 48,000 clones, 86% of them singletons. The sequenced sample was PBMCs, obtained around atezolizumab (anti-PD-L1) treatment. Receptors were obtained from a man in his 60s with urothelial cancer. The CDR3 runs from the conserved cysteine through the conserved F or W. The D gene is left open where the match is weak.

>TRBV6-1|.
CASTLDSSYGYTF
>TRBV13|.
CASSRERGNTIYF
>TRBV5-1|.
CASSSQGDYGYTF
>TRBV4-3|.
CASSQAQTPYNEQFF
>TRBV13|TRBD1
CASSLDRGVPYEQYF
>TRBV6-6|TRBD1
CASSRPGQGLYEQYF
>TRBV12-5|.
CASGLSQGNTEAFF
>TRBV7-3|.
CASSGGPGFGYTF
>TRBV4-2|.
CASSQRSNYGYTF
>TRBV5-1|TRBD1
CASSLGTAGNTIYF
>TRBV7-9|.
CASSLVSGQGEQYF
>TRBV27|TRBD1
CASRKQGIGEKLFF
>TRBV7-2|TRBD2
CASSLAGSGGSIDTQYF
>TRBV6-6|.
CASSTDSNEQYF
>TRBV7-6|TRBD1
CASSLGTGNANEKLFF